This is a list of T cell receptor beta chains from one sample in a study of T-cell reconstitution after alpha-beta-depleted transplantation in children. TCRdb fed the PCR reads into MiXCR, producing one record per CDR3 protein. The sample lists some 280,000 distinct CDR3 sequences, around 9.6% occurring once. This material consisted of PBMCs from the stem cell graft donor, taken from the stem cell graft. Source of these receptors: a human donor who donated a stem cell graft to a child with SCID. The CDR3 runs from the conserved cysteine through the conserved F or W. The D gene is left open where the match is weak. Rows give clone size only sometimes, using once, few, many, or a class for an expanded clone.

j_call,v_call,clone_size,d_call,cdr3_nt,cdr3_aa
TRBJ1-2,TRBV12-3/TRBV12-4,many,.,TGTGCCAGCAGTCCCGGGGGGTTGGGCTATGGCTACACCTTC,CASSPGGLGYGYTF
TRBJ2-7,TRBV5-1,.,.,TGCGCCAGCAGCCCTTACCCGACAGGAACCTACGAGCAGTACTTC,CASSPYPTGTYEQYF
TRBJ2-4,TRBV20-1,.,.,TGCAGTGCTAGCGGGTCAGGGTTAGCCAAAAACATTCAGTACTTC,CSASGSGLAKNIQYF
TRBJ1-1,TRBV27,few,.,TGTGCCAGCAGTTTGCTTTTCCCGGCTGAAGCTTTCTTT,CASSLLFPAEAFF
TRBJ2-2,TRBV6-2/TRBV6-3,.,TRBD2,TGTGCCAGTTGGGGGGGGACCGGGGAGCTGTTTTTT,CASWGGTGELFF
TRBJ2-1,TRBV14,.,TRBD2,TGTGCCAGCAACCCGTCAGCGGGGGTGCCAAATGAGCAGTTCTTC,CASNPSAGVPNEQFF
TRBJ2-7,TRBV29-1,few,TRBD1,TGCAGCGCAACGGGACAGGACAACTCCTACGAGCAGTACTTC,CSATGQDNSYEQYF
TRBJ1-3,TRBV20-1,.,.,TGCAGTGCTAGAGGGACGGAGAGCTCTGGAAACACCATATATTTT,CSARGTESSGNTIYF
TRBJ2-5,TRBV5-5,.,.,TGTGCCAGCAGGGAGGGACCTCGGAGGGAGACCCAGTACTTC,CASREGPRRETQYF
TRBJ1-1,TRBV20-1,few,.,TGCAGTGCTCCAGTACAGATGAACACTGAAGCTTTCTTT,CSAPVQMNTEAFF
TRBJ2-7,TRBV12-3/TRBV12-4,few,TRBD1,TGTGCCAGCAGGGGACAGGGACACTACGAGCAGTACTTC,CASRGQGHYEQYF
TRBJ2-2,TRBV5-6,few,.,TGTGCCAGCAGCTCAATTTGGGGCAACACCGGGGAGCTGTTTTTT,CASSSIWGNTGELFF
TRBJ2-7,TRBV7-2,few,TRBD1,TGTGCCAGCAGCCGGACCGGGACAGGGGGTTCCTACGAGCAGTACTTC,CASSRTGTGGSYEQYF
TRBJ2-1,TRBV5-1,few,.,TGTGCCAGCAGTTCCCGGCCTCAAGGCAATGAGCAGTTCTTC,CASSSRPQGNEQFF
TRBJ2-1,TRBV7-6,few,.,TGTGCCAGCAGCTTACTCGTTCCGGGGTCGAATGAGCAGTTCTTC,CASSLLVPGSNEQFF
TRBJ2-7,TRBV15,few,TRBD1,TGTGCCACCAGCAGGACAGGGGACGAGCAGTACTTC,CATSRTGDEQYF
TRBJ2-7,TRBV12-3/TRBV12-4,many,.,TGTGCCAGCACCCAAAGCCGCTCCGACTACGAGCAGTACTTC,CASTQSRSDYEQYF
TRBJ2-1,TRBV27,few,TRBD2,TGTGCCAGCAGTTTAGGCGGGGGGTCGGGTGAGCAGTTCTTC,CASSLGGGSGEQFF
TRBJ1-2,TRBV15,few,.,TGTGCCACCAGCAGAGAGCCCGGGGGGAACCCTAACTATGGCTACACCTTC,CATSREPGGNPNYGYTF
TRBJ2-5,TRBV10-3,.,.,TGTGCCATCAGCGGGACCCTCCAAGAGACCCAGTACTTC,CAISGTLQETQYF
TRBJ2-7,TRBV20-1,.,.,TGCAGTGCCCAAACTTCGGGGCCCGAGGGTGAGCAGTACTTC,CSAQTSGPEGEQYF
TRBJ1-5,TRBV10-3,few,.,TGTGCCATCAGTCCAGGGGATGTACAGCCCCAGCATTTT,CAISPGDVQPQHF
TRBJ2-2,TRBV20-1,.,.,TGCAGTGCTACCATCGGGCCGAACACCGGGGAGCTGTTTTTT,CSATIGPNTGELFF
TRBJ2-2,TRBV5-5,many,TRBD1,TGTGCCAGCAGCACAGGGGTCACCGGGGAGCTGTTTTTT,CASSTGVTGELFF
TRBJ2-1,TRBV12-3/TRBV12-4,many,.,TGTGCCAGCAGTTTAACCCTCTACAATGAGCAGTTCTTC,CASSLTLYNEQFF
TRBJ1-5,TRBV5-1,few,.,TGCGCCAGCAGCCCGGAAGGTTACAATCAGCCCCAGCATTTT,CASSPEGYNQPQHF
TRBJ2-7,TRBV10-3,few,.,TGTGCCACCGGGACTCTGGACGAGCAGTACTTC,CATGTLDEQYF
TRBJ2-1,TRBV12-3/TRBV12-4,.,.,TGTGCCAGCAGTTTTTCAGGGAGCGACGCTGAGCAGTTCTTC,CASSFSGSDAEQFF
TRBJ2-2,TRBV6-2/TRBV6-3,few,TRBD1,TGTGCCAGCAGCCACAGGGGCACCGGGGAGCTGTTTTTT,CASSHRGTGELFF
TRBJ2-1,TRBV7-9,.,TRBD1,TGTGCCAGCCAACAGGGGGTGGTTGAGCAGTTCTTC,CASQQGVVEQFF
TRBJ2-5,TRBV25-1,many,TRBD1,TGTGCCAGCAGTCCGGGACAGGTCCAAGAGACCCAGTACTTC,CASSPGQVQETQYF
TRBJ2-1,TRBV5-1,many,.,TGCGCCAGCAGCTTGCTGCGGAACAATGAGCAGTTCTTC,CASSLLRNNEQFF
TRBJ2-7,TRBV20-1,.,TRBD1,TGCAGTGCGATACAGGGGGCCTACGAGCAGTACTTC,CSAIQGAYEQYF
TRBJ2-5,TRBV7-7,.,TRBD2,TGTGCTAGCAGCTTGGGATTGAGCGGGGGTTCCCAAGAGACCCAGTACTTC,CASSLGLSGGSQETQYF
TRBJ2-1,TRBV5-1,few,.,TGCGCCAGCAGCTTGGAGGGACTTACTGGGAATGAGCAGTTCTTC,CASSLEGLTGNEQFF
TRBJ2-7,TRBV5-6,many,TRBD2,TGTGCCAGCAGCTTGGCAGCGGGGGGCCGCTACGAGCAGTACTTC,CASSLAAGGRYEQYF
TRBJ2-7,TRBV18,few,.,TGTGCCAGCTCCGAGGAGTTTTCAGGGTTAGGTAACGAGCAGTACTTC,CASSEEFSGLGNEQYF
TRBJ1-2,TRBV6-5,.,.,TGTGCCAGCAGTTACGGCAGGCGGGAAGGTGGCTACACCTTC,CASSYGRREGGYTF
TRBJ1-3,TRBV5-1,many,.,TGCGCCAGCAGCTTGGACCAGTTCTCTGGAAACACCATATATTTT,CASSLDQFSGNTIYF
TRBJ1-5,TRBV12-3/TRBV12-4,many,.,TGTGCCAGCTCTTTTGATGGGAATCAGCCCCAGCATTTT,CASSFDGNQPQHF